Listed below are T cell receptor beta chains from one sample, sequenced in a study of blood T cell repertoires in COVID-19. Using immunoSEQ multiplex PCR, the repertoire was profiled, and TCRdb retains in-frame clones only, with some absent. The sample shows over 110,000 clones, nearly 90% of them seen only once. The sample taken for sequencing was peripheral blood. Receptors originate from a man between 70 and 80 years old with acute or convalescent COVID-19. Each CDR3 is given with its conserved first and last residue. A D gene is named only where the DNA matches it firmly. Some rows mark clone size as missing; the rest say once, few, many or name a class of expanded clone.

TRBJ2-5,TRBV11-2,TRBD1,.,TGTGCCAGCAGCTTAGCAGGGGGAGAGACCCAGTACTTC,CASSLAGGETQYF
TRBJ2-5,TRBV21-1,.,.,TGTGCCAGCGCCGGTCGCAAGGGGACTAGCGGGGGGGGTGAGACCCAGTACTTC,CASAGRKGTSGGGETQYF
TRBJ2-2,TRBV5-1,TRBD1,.,TGCGCCAGCAGCTTGGTACAGGGGGCGCCGGGCGGGGAGCTGTTTTTT,CASSLVQGAPGGELFF
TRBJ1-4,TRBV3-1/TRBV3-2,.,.,TGTGCCAGCAGCCTAACTTTTATGACGGGTAATGAAAAACTGTTTTTT,CASSLTFMTGNEKLFF
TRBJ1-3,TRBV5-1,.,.,TGCGCCAGCAGCCTAGGACAGAGCTCTGGAAACACCATATATTTT,CASSLGQSSGNTIYF
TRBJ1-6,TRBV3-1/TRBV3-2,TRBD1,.,TGTGCCAGCAGCCCCGGGACAGGCGCTTTGTGGTCCTATAATTCACCCCTCCACTTT,CASSPGTGALWSYNSPLHF
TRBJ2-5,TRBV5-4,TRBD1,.,TGTGCCAGCAGCTTATTCGGACAGGGCCAAGAGACCCAGTACTTC,CASSLFGQGQETQYF
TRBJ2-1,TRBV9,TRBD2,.,TGTGCCAGCAGCGTTTGGGGACTAGCGGGCTCCTACAATGAGCAGTTCTTC,CASSVWGLAGSYNEQFF
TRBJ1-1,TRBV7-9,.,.,TGTGCCCTCATTCGGGGTCAGTCGGACACTGAAGCTTTCTTT,CALIRGQSDTEAFF
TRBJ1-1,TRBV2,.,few,TGTGCCAGCAGTGGGTCCCCGGGGGACACTGAAGCTTTCTTT,CASSGSPGDTEAFF
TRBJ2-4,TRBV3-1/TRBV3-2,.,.,TGTGCCAGCAGCCGGGAGTATTTTCAGTACTTC,CASSREYFQYF
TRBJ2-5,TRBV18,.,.,TGTGCCAGCTCAGAAAGGCGACAGGCCCAAGAGACCCAGTACTTC,CASSERRQAQETQYF
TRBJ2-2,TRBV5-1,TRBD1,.,TGCGCCAGCAGCACCCCGGGACAGGGAAGAACCGGGGAGCTGTTTTTT,CASSTPGQGRTGELFF
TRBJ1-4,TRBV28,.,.,TGTGCCAGCAGTTTCGGCGGCTCCGAGGAAAAACTGTTTTTT,CASSFGGSEEKLFF
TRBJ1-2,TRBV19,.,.,TGTGCCAGTAGTGCGAATCATCAGGGGATCTATGGCTACACCTTC,CASSANHQGIYGYTF
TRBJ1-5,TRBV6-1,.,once,TGTGCCAGCAGTGAAGTTCTAGCAGGATCTAATCAGCCCCAGCATTTT,CASSEVLAGSNQPQHF
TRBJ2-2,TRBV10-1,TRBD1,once,TGCGCCAGCGAAACAGGGGCTTGGGCGAACACCGGGGAGCTGTTTTTT,CASETGAWANTGELFF
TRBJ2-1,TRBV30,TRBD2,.,TGTGCCTTGGTAGCGGGAAGCTCCTACAATGAGCAGTTCTTC,CALVAGSSYNEQFF
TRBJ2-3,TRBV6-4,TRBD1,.,TGTGCCAGCAGTGAAGCCAGGGGGACAGATACGCAGTATTTT,CASSEARGTDTQYF
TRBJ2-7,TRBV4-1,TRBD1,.,TGCGCCAGCAGCCAAGCCGTAGGACAGGGAAACTACGAGCAGTACTTC,CASSQAVGQGNYEQYF
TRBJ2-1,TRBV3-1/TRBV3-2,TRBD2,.,TGTGCCAGCAGCTGGGGAGGGACCCTCAACAATGAGCAGTTCTTC,CASSWGGTLNNEQFF
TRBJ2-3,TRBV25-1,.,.,TGTGCCAGCAGTACGGGGGGCCGGGATACGCAGTATTTT,CASSTGGRDTQYF
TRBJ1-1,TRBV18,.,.,TGTGCCAGCTCACCAGGCAGGAATGAATGGACTGAAGCTTTCTTT,CASSPGRNEWTEAFF
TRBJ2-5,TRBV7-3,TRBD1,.,TGTGCCAGCAGCTTAACTGTTCCCGACAGGGTGGAGACCCAGTACTTC,CASSLTVPDRVETQYF
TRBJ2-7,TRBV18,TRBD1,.,TGTGCCAGCCCCACCACATCGGGGACAGGGGACTCCTACGAGCAGTACTTC,CASPTTSGTGDSYEQYF
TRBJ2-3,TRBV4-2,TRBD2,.,TGTGCCAGCAGCCAAGGGAGAGGTCGACTAGCGGGAGGGCCGAGAAAGGATACGCAGTATTTT,CASSQGRGRLAGGPRKDTQYF
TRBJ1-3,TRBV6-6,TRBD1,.,TGTGCCAGCAGTCGACAGGGGGCCGACTCTGGAAACACCATATATTTT,CASSRQGADSGNTIYF
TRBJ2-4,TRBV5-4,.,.,TGTGCCAGCAGCTTGGGGGGGCTCAATCGGGGCATTCAGTACTTC,CASSLGGLNRGIQYF
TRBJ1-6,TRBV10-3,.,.,TGTGCCATCAGGGACTCCGGGACAAATAGTTCACCCCTCCACTTT,CAIRDSGTNSSPLHF
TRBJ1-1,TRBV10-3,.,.,TGTGCCACTACCCTTGGGAACACTGAAGCTTTCTTT,CATTLGNTEAFF
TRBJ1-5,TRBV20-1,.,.,TGCAGTGCTAGTACTGTTAGCAATCAGCCCCAGCATTTT,CSASTVSNQPQHF
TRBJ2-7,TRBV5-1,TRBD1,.,TGCGCCAGCAGCAAAGAACAGGGGGCTCTCGGATACGAGCAGTACTTC,CASSKEQGALGYEQYF
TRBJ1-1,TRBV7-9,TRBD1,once,TGTGCCAGCAGCCCGGGACAGGGTCACACTAATACGGAAGCTTTCTTT,CASSPGQGHTNTEAFF
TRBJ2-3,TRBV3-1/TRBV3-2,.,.,TGTGCCAGCAGCCGTAGAAGCACAGATACGCAGTATTTT,CASSRRSTDTQYF
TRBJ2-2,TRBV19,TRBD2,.,TGTGCCAGTAGTAGGGCTAGCGGAGCGAACACCGGGGAGCTGTTTTTT,CASSRASGANTGELFF
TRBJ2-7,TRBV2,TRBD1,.,TGTGCCAGCTCCCTATATCGGACAGGGGGCTACGAGCAGTACTTC,CASSLYRTGGYEQYF
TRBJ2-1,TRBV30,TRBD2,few,TGTGCCTGGAGACCCTCCTTCGGCGGGAGCTCCTACAATGAGCAGTTCTTC,CAWRPSFGGSSYNEQFF
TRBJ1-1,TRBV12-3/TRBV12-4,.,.,TGTGCCAGCAGTTTCACTCGGGGGACTGAAGCTTTCTTT,CASSFTRGTEAFF
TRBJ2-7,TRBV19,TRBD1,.,TGTGCCAGTAGTGTGGCAGGGGGCTCCTACGAGCAGTACTTC,CASSVAGGSYEQYF
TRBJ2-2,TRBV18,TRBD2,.,TGTGCCAGCTCACCTACGGGAGGAACCGGGGAGCTGTTTTTT,CASSPTGGTGELFF
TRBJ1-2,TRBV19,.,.,TGTGCCAGCCGCGAGACTCTTCAACGGGGAGGCTACACCTTC,CASRETLQRGGYTF
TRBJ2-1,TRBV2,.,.,TGTGCCAGCAGTGAAGAGGGAGGGGGGTACAATGAGCAGTTCTTC,CASSEEGGGYNEQFF
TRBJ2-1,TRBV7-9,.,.,TGTGCCAGCGGGGGACCCAGGGGTCCCCGGTTCTTC,CASGGPRGPRFF
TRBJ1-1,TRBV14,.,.,TGTGCCAGCAGCCAATATTTTTCGACACTAGCTTTCTTT,CASSQYFSTLAFF
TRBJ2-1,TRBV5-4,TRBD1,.,TGTGCCAGCAGCACCAGACAGGGCAACTACAATGAGCAGTTCTTC,CASSTRQGNYNEQFF
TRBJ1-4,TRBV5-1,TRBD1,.,TGCGCCAGCAGCCCGGAACAGGGGGCGGGTGAAAAACTGTTTTTT,CASSPEQGAGEKLFF
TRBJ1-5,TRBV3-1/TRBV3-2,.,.,TGTGCCAGCAGCCAAGCGTCCGGTTTGTCCCAGCATTTT,CASSQASGLSQHF
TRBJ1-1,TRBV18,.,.,TGTGCCAGCCGACGCGGGGAGGACACTGAAGCTTTCTTT,CASRRGEDTEAFF